The next 23 T cell receptor beta chains were all read from a single sample in a study of chemoradiotherapy in HPV16-positive cancers. The protocol was immunoSEQ multiplex PCR, while the TCRdb copy is restricted to in-frame clones and leaves out a portion. The table lists approximately 13,000 clones, 70% to 85% of them singletons. This specimen was blood, taken from a patient who underwent chemoradiotherapy. The source of these receptors is a human donor with HPV-associated anogenital cancer.

The chain is built from TRBV27 and TRBJ1-5; no firm D call. Germline lookup yields CDR1 MNHEY and CDR2 SMNVEV (reference sequence). The CDR3 has 13 residues. V lost 8 bases and J 0 bases, leaving 8 bases between the germline ends. The CDR3 region is CASGQDSNQPQHF. The CDR3 DNA reads TGTGCCAGCGGGCAGGATAGCAATCAGCCCCAGCATTTT.

CDR3 amino acids: CATRGDSNTGELFF. The CDR3, as DNA: TGTGCCACCCGCGGGGACAGTAACACCGGGGAGCTGTTTTTT. J is TRBJ2-2 and V is TRBV2; weak D call: TRBD1 (7 bases). The CDR3 has 14 amino acids. Germline-derived CDR1 and CDR2 are SNHLY and FYNNEI. V was clipped by 10 bases and J by 2 bases, with 14 bases between them. Combining the CDR3 with reference TRBV2 and TRBJ2-2 gives the whole variable domain EPEVTQTPSHQVTQMGQEVILRCVPISNHLYFYWYRQILGQKVEFLVSFYNNEISEKSEIFDDQFSVERPDGSNFTLKIRSTKLEDSAMYFCATRGDSNTGELFFGEGSRLTVL.

The rearrangement links TRBV5-6 to TRBJ1-2; no definite D call. The V gene lost 0 bases and the J gene lost 7 bases, with 13 bases spanning the gap. Germline V CDR1 and CDR2: SGHDT, YYEEEE. The CDR3 totals 14 residues. In DNA, the CDR3 is TGTGCCAGCAGCTTGGATCACGCTATGGGTGGCTACACCTTC. Protein: CASSLDHAMGGYTF.

The chain joins TRBV6-5 to TRBJ1-1; TRBD1 aligns across 9 bases. J lost 9 bases, V lost 10 bases, and 9 bases had no gene match. Germline CDR1 reads MNHEY; CDR2 reads SVGAGI. There are 12 residues in the CDR3. The CDR3 DNA reads TGTGCCACCCATTCAGGGACAGGGAAAGCTTTCTTT. This encodes CATHSGTGKAFF.

V and J are TRBV5-6 and TRBJ2-7; 8 bases agree with TRBD1. The CDR3 is made up of 16 amino acids. Trimming at V came to 4 bases and at J to 1 base, leaving 10 bases not matched to a gene. The germline CDR1 and CDR2 sequences are SGHDT and YYEEEE. CDR3 residues: CASSPRGPFGSYEQYF. Written as DNA, the CDR3 is TGTGCCAGCAGCCCCAGGGGGCCCTTTGGTTCCTACGAGCAGTACTTC.

This rearrangement joins TRBV2 to TRBJ1-1; D unresolved. This CDR3 contains 13 residues. Deletions cut 5 bases from V and 0 bases from J, with 7 bases between. CDR1 is SNHLY, CDR2 FYNNEI, per germline. The DNA for the CDR3 is TGTGCCAGCAGTCCGTCAGTGAACACTGAAGCTTTCTTT. Its protein product is CASSPSVNTEAFF.

The chain combines TRBV5-5 with TRBJ1-2; no reliable D call. V lost 4 bases, J lost 2 bases, and 9 bases lay in between. The germline CDR1 and CDR2 sequences are SGHKS and YYEKEE (reference sequence). The CDR3 consists of 13 residues. The CDR3 DNA sequence: TGTGCCAGCAGCCCGGACGTAAACTATGGCTACACCTTC. It specifies CASSPDVNYGYTF.

V and J are TRBV11-2 and TRBJ1-1, with D possibly TRBD1 on 5 matching bases. The CDR3 is 15 residues long. Germline V gene sequence: CDR1 SGHAT, CDR2 FQNNGV. V lost 5 bases, J lost 2 bases, and 15 bases lay in between. Here the CDR3 reads CASSLLAGQNTEAFF. For the CDR3, the DNA is TGTGCCAGCAGCCTCCTAGCAGGACAAAACACTGAAGCTTTCTTT. The entire variable domain, with the rest obtained from reference TRBV11-2 and TRBJ1-1, is as follows: EAGVAQSPRYKIIEKRQSVAFWCNPISGHATLYWYQQILGQGPKLLIQFQNNGVVDDSQLPKDRFSAERLKGVDSTLKIQPAKLEDSAVYLCASSLLAGQNTEAFFGQGTRLTVV.

The rearrangement uses TRBV6-5 and TRBJ1-2; maybe TRBD1 (5 bases). Germline V CDR1 and CDR2: MNHEY, SVGAGI. This CDR3 is built from 14 residues. V was shortened by 3 bases and J by 6 bases, with 14 bases between the two germline ends. In DNA, the CDR3 is TGTGCCAGCAGTTATAACAATAGACAGCATGGCTACACCTTC. Translated: CASSYNNRQHGYTF.

This clone was detected only a few times. The V call is TRBV2, the J call TRBJ1-5, with 9 bases fitting TRBD1. CDR1 is SNHLY and CDR2 is FYNNEI in the germline V gene. V dropped 5 bases and J dropped 6; count of bases not matched to a gene: 5. This CDR3 comprises 14 residues. DNA of the CDR3: TGTGCCAGCAGTCCCGGGACAGGGCGTCAGCCCCAGCATTTT. Protein sequence: CASSPGTGRQPQHF.

This clone was seen once. The chain combines TRBV11-2 with TRBJ2-1; D possibly matches TRBD1 or TRBD2 (6 bases each). Germline values: CDR1 SGHAT, CDR2 FQNNGV. The CDR3 runs 18 residues. V shed 2 bases and J shed 1 base, with 18 bases lying between them. CDR3 DNA: TGTGCCAGCAGCTTAAGAGTGGGTCGAGGGGGGTCCTACAATGAGCAGTTCTTC. Translation: CASSLRVGRGGSYNEQFF. The full variable domain, its missing parts supplied by reference TRBV11-2 and TRBJ2-1, is EAGVAQSPRYKIIEKRQSVAFWCNPISGHATLYWYQQILGQGPKLLIQFQNNGVVDDSQLPKDRFSAERLKGVDSTLKIQPAKLEDSAVYLCASSLRVGRGGSYNEQFFGPGTRLTVL.

This clone has more than one count but fewer than ten. The chain is built from TRBV30 and TRBJ1-1, with D perhaps matching TRBD1 (6 bases). With 3 bases removed from V and 11 bases from J, the gap between germline ends came to 10 bases. Germline CDR1 reads GTSNPN; CDR2 reads SVGIG (reference sequence). The CDR3 extends over 10 amino acids. CDR3 sequence reads: CAWRGAGAFF. CDR3 DNA sequence: TGTGCCTGGAGGGGGGCAGGGGCTTTCTTT.

The J gene is TRBJ2-3, the V gene TRBV18, with TRBD1 matching over 8 bases. The CDR3 is 16 residues long. Germline CDR1 KGHSH, CDR2 LQKENI. The V gene end was trimmed by 3 bases and the J gene end by 4 bases; junction bases not matched to a gene: 9. CDR3 sequence: CASSPVQGVSADTQYF. The DNA of the CDR3 is TGTGCCAGCTCACCTGTACAGGGGGTGAGCGCAGATACGCAGTATTTT.

The V call is TRBV7-9, the J call TRBJ1-2; no clear D. Looked up from germline, CDR1 is SEHNR and CDR2 is FQNEAQ (reference sequence). Trimming shortened V by 6 bases and J by 1 base, and 12 bases separated the two germline ends. CDR3 length equals 14 residues. The CDR3 bases are TGTGCCAGCAGGCGTACTGGGAGTAACTATGGCTACACCTTC. Translating it yields CASRRTGSNYGYTF.

This chain joins TRBV28 and TRBJ2-7, with TRBD1 as a possible D gene (6 bases). The CDR3 loop spans 15 amino acids. Per germline, CDR1 MDHEN and CDR2 SYDVKM. Trimming stripped 3 bases from V and 0 bases from J, with 12 bases between. CDR3 protein: CASSLDRDNSYEQYF. The CDR3 region has the DNA TGTGCCAGCAGTTTGGACCGGGACAACTCCTACGAGCAGTACTTC.

On this clone: A junction end diverges from the germline sequence, so it may reflect a read error. The chain uses TRBV27 and TRBJ2-1, with 7 nucleotides matching TRBD1. Germline lookup yields CDR1 MNHEY and CDR2 SMNVEV (reference sequence). The CDR3 is made up of 15 amino acids. CDR3 protein: CASSLLEGAYNEQFF. In nucleotides, the CDR3 is TGTGCCAGCAGTTTATTAGAGGGGGCCTACAATGAGCAATTCTTC.

This clone was recorded once. This chain links TRBV10-3 with TRBJ1-6, with 7 bases matching TRBD1. J was trimmed by 6 bases and V by 0 bases; bases with no gene match: 2. This CDR3 comprises 15 residues. Germline V CDR1 and CDR2: ENHRY, SYGVKD. CDR3 in DNA: TGTGCCATCAGTGAGTCCAGGGACAGTAATTCACCCCTCCACTTT. Protein sequence: CAISESRDSNSPLHF.

The V call is TRBV29-1, the J call TRBJ1-1, with TRBD1 as a possible D gene (5 bases). The germline V and J ends were trimmed by 7 bases and 6 bases, with 18 bases remaining between them. This CDR3 has 13 amino acids. The V gene's germline CDR1 is SQVTM and CDR2 ANQGSEA. Written as DNA, the CDR3 is TGCAGCGCGGGGGAGTCGTCAAGGGCTGAAGCTTTCTTT. Translated: CSAGESSRAEAFF.

V usage is TRBV7-9 and J usage is TRBJ2-1; 11 bases fit TRBD2. Germline trimming cut 1 base from V and 6 bases from J; bases unmatched to any gene: 11. Germline values: CDR1 SEHNR, CDR2 FQNEAQ (reference sequence). This CDR3 has 18 residues. CDR3: CASSLDSGGAFLFNEQFF. CDR3 DNA: TGTGCCAGCAGCTTAGATAGCGGGGGGGCTTTTTTATTCAATGAGCAGTTCTTC.

V and J are TRBV5-1 and TRBJ2-3; 12 nucleotides line up with TRBD2. The length of the CDR3 is 16 residues. Germline CDR1 is SGHRS and CDR2 is YFSETQ. The V gene end was trimmed by 1 base and the J gene end by 3 bases; junction bases not matched to a gene: 3. CDR3: CASSLSLAGGTDTQYF. The CDR3, as DNA: TGCGCCAGCAGCTTGTCCCTAGCGGGGGGGACAGATACGCAGTATTTT.

This clone was seen once. The rearrangement uses TRBV5-1 and TRBJ2-7; a weak D match, TRBD2 (5 bases). The CDR3 has 14 amino acids. Germline V gene data show CDR1 as SGHRS and CDR2 as YFSETQ. V lost 4 bases, J lost 2 bases, and 13 bases lay in between. CDR3 bases: TGCGCCAGCAGCGAGTTGAGCGGACCCTACGAGCAGTACGTC. Its translation is CASSELSGPYEQYV.

V gene TRBV27 combines with J gene TRBJ2-3; a possible D gene is TRBD1 (5 bases). The CDR3 consists of 16 residues. Trimming removed 2 bases at V and 5 bases at J, with 17 bases between. Germline V gene sequence: CDR1 MNHEY, CDR2 SMNVEV (reference sequence). The CDR3 region is CASSLTWGMGLDTQYF. The CDR3 DNA reads TGTGCCAGCAGTTTAACTTGGGGCATGGGCTTAGATACGCAGTATTTT.

The chain carries TRBV7-2 and TRBJ2-5; the D gene is possibly TRBD2 (7 bases). V lost 3 bases to trimming and J lost 5 bases, with 25 bases between them. The CDR3 contains 18 residues. Germline assignment: CDR1 SGHTA and CDR2 FQGNSA. The CDR3 reads CASSFSLLWGGDVETQYF. The CDR3, as DNA: TGTGCCAGCAGCTTCTCCCTTCTGTGGGGGGGCGATGTGGAGACCCAGTACTTC.